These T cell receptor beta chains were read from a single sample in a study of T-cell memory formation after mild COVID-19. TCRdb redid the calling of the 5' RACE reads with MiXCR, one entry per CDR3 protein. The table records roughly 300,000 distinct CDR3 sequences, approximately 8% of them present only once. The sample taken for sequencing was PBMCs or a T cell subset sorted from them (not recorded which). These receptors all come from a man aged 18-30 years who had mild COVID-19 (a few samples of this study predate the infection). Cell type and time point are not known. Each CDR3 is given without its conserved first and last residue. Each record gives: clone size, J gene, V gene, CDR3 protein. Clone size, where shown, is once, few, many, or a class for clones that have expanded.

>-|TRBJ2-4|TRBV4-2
ASSQDGRGRD
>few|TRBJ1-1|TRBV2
ASSVEPTGSAEAF
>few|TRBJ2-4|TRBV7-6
ASSGRGDIQY
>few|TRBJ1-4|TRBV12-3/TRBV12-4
ASSLYPGGEKLF
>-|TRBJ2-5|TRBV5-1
ASSFGQGGEETQY
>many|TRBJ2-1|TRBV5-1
ASSEGEINEQF
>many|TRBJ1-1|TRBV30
AWSVLLNTEAF
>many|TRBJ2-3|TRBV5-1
ASSPGTSAADTQY
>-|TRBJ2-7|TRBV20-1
SARDFGGGYEQY
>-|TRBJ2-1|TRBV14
ASSQLSGGVKQF
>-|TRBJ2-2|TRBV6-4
ASSEVRGGQAGELF
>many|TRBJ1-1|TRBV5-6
ASSPPDTTEAF
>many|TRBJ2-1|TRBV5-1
ASSPRTVGSEQF
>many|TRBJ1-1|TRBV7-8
ASSLSVQAEAF
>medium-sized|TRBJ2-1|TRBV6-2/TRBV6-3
ASRYLAEGGHNEQF
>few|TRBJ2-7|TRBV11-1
ASSLAGLAGRNEQY
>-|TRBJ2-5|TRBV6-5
ASSYLAGGGETQY
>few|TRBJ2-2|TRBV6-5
ASSAAGELF
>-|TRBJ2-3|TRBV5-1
ASRTDAGDTQY
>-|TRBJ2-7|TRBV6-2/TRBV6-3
ASSHGAEQY
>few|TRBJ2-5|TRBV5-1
ASSLEGGRGETQY
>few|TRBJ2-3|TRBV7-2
ASSPSTNTQY
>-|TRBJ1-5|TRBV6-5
ASSYSGQGNQPQH
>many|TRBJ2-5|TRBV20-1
SARRGETGETQY
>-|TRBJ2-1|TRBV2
ASSGLAGPTYNEQF
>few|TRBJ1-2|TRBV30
AWSVPSGGGYT
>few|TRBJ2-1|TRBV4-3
ASSQDTWTAGQEQF
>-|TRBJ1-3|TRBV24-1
ATSDPTGGPGNTIY
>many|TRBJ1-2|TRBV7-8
ASSLRGENYGYT
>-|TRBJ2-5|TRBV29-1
SVEGGGRPETQY
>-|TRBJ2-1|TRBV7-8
ASSLGTGGPYNEQF
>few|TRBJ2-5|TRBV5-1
ASRGGGALQETQY
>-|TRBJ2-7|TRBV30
AWSVFETYEQY
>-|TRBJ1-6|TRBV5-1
ASSRQIGSPLH
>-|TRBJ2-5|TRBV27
ASSLEDGETQY
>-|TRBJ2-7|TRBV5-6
ASSLVLAGRGEQY
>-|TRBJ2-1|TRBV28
ASAGTNNNEQF
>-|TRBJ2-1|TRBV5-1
ASSLVGQDGEQF
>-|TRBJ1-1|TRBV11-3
ASSLEGHNTEAF
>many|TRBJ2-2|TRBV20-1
SAREDRGSVNTGELF
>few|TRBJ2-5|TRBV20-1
SARDLLGLRVETQY
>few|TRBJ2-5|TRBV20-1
SALNTAGTGETQY
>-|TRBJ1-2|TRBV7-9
ASSLESRQFGYT
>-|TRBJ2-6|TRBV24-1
ATIPGQVSSGANVLT
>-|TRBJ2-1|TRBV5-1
ATQTGGLNNEQF
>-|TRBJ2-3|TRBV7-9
ASSLAVFADTQY
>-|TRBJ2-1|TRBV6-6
ASTDGPGGNEQF
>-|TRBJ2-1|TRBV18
ASVGGVSHEQF
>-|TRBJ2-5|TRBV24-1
ATAGPQETQY
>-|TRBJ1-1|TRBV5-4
ASSHEAGNTEAF
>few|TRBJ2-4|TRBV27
ASSSSSGRGDIQY
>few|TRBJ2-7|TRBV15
ATSRGEDGSYEQY
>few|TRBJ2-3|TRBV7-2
ASSPDRGLTDTQY
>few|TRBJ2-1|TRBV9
ASSVRTGGHNEQF
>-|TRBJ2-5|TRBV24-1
ATGDGGQETQY
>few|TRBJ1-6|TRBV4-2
ASSQPTGDNSPLH
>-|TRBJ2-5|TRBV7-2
ASSPLGWETQY
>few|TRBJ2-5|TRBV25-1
ASSVAPGLAGATYQETQY
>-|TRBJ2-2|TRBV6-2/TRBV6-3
ASTQSDGGELF
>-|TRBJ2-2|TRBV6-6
ASNMARVMGEMF